This T cell receptor (beta chain) was sequenced for a study of glioma-infiltrating T cells. This clonotype was counted at least ten times. Using RNA template, CDR3s of TCR alpha and beta were amplified with iRepertoire arm-PCR. Input was about 95-400 ng of tissue mRNA or PBMC total RNA. TCRdb analysed the multiplex PCR reads with MiXCR anew, one entry per CDR3 protein. The table shows more than 300,000 distinct CDR3 sequences, with roughly two fifths occurring only once. Trimming removed 2 bases from V and 3 bases from J; junction bases left unmatched: 7. Germline V CDR1 and CDR2: MNHNS, SASEGT. The CDR3 sequence is 15 residues long.

This TCR derives from a human donor with low-grade glioma or glioblastoma, undergoing nonglioma brain surgery, or in good health (not recorded which). This chain joins TRBV6-1 and TRBJ2-7, with 7 bases identical to TRBD2. Sequencing was carried out using glioma tissue, nonneoplastic brain tissue, or PBMCs (not recorded which). This chain's CDR3 is CASSERGGGRYEQYF. DNA of the CDR3: TGTGCCAGCAGTGAACGTGGCGGGGGACGCTACGAGCAGTACTTC.